The 17 T cell receptor beta chains in this list originate from one sample, sequenced in a study of naive and memory T cell subsets. Both TRBC1 and TRBC2 were covered by a beta constant-region primer of two equimolar oligonucleotides. MiXCR was run by TCRdb on the UMI-ligation and nested PCR reads, yielding one entry per CDR3 protein. The table lists some 87,000 distinct CDR3 sequences, 5.5% to 8.5% of them singletons. Sequenced sample: central memory CD4+ T cells from blood. The receptor source for this set is a human donor in good health.

This clonotype has a count of ten or more. The chain employs TRBV6-1 and TRBJ1-1; TRBD1 might be the D (5 bases). CDR1 and CDR2 from the germline V gene are MNHNS and SASEGT. The CDR3 runs to 19 residues. The germline V and J ends were trimmed by 1 base and 0 bases, with 21 bases remaining between them. The CDR3 loop reads CASSEERDGTRELNTEAFF. The CDR3 DNA follows: TGTGCCAGCAGTGAAGAAAGGGATGGTACCAGGGAGCTGAACACTGAAGCTTTCTTT.

The gene calls are TRBV7-2 and TRBJ2-7, with TRBD1 matching over 8 bases. Germline loops: CDR1 SGHTA, CDR2 FQGNSA. This CDR3 is 14 amino acids long. V trimming: 5 bases; J trimming: 2 bases; junction bases outside the gene matches: 5. DNA for the CDR3: TGTGCCAGCAGCCCGGACAGGGCCCCCTACGAGCAGTACTTC. Protein: CASSPDRAPYEQYF.

This clonotype was found many times. The V call is TRBV4-3, the J call TRBJ2-5; 9 bases map to TRBD2. The CDR3 runs to 15 residues. After removal of 8 bases from V and 0 bases from J, the junction contained 7 bases not matched to a gene. The V gene's germline CDR1 is LGHNA and CDR2 YSLEER. The CDR3 loop reads CASSFLAGNQETQYF. CDR3 coding DNA: TGCGCCAGCTCTTTCCTAGCGGGGAACCAAGAGACCCAGTACTTC.

V usage is TRBV7-9 and J usage is TRBJ1-2, with TRBD1 matching over 7 bases. J gave up 4 bases and V 0 bases, and 8 bases lay outside the gene matches. The CDR3 runs to 16 residues. Germline CDR1 and CDR2: SEHNR and FQNEAQ (reference sequence). The CDR3 coding sequence is TGTGCCAGCAGCTTAGCGTCACGACAGGGAGCCTATGGCTACACCTTC. It specifies CASSLASRQGAYGYTF.

This clonotype appeared many times. The chain carries TRBV7-6 and TRBJ2-3, with D perhaps matching TRBD1 (6 bases). The CDR3 has 16 amino acids. V lost 4 bases and J lost 0, with 14 bases in between. Per the germline V gene, CDR1 is SGHVS and CDR2 is FNYEAQ. The CDR3 loop reads CASSSEGTTSTDTQYF. The CDR3 region has the DNA TGTGCCAGCAGCTCAGAAGGGACAACTAGCACAGATACGCAGTATTTT.

The genes are TRBV6-6 and TRBJ1-2, with D possibly being TRBD1 (5 bases). Per the germline V gene, CDR1 is MNHNY and CDR2 is SVGAGI (reference sequence). This CDR3 has 13 amino acids. The V gene lost 2 bases and the J gene lost 8 bases, with 12 bases spanning the gap. CDR3 nucleotide sequence: TGTGCCAGCAGTTACAAGTTGGGGGTAGGCTACACCTTC. Amino acid sequence: CASSYKLGVGYTF.

The sample holds many counts of this clonotype. The CDR3 reads CSARKQNTEAFF. In nucleotides, the CDR3 is TGCAGTGCTAGGAAACAGAACACTGAAGCTTTCTTT. The chain employs TRBV20-1 and TRBJ1-1; D remains unclear. The V end lost 3 bases, the J end lost 1 base, and 6 bases lay between the germline ends. The CDR3 is made up of 12 amino acids. Germline CDR1 DFQATT, CDR2 SNEGSKA (reference sequence).

The chain carries TRBV3-1 and TRBJ2-6, with D possibly called TRBD1 or TRBD2 (5 bases each). CDR1 and CDR2 (germline): LGHDT, YNNKEL (reference sequence). This CDR3 contains 16 residues. The V end was cut by 7 bases, the J end by 0 bases, with 13 bases between. As DNA, the CDR3 is TGTGCCAGCAACCCCGGGGACCTCTCTGGGGCCAACGTCCTGACTTTC. Translating gives CASNPGDLSGANVLTF.

At least ten counts were recorded for this clonotype. The rearrangement uses TRBV20-1 and TRBJ2-3; the match to TRBD2 covers 11 bases. The V gene's germline CDR1 is DFQATT and CDR2 SNEGSKA (reference sequence). There are 16 residues in the CDR3. V lost 5 bases to trimming and J lost 3 bases; unmatched junction nucleotides: 10. CDR3 in DNA: TGCAGTGCTCGCCCCTATAGCGGGAGGGGGACAGATACGCAGTATTTT. It yields the protein CSARPYSGRGTDTQYF.

This clonotype has ten or more counts. This chain connects TRBV6-2 or TRBV6-3 to TRBJ2-7; TRBD2 is a possible D gene (5 bases). The ends were cut back, 6 bases at V and 4 bases at J, with 10 bases in the middle. The V gene's germline CDR1 is MNHEY and CDR2 SVGEGT. CDR3 length: 12 amino acids. This CDR3 is CASRRGIYEQYF. In nucleotides, the CDR3 is TGTGCCAGCAGAAGAGGGATTTACGAGCAGTACTTC.

This clonotype has just a few counts. This sequence joins TRBV23-1 and TRBJ2-7; either TRBD1 or TRBD2 may fit D (5 bases each). TRBV23-1 is an ORF, and what it does is uncertain. CDR3 length: 11 residues. V dropped 5 bases and J dropped 5 bases, with 7 bases sitting between them. CDR3: CASSEGNEQYF. CDR3 sequence (DNA): TGCGCCAGCAGTGAGGGGAACGAGCAGTACTTC.

This clonotype was seen a handful of times. The gene calls are TRBV5-4 and TRBJ2-3, with D unresolved. The V end lost 4 bases, the J end lost 4 bases, and 10 bases lay between the germline ends. Germline V lookup: CDR1 SGHNT, CDR2 YYREEE (reference sequence). This CDR3 is 13 amino acids long. CDR3 residues: CASSPTGSDTQYF. CDR3 sequence (DNA): TGTGCCAGCAGCCCGACCGGGTCAGATACGCAGTATTTT.

This clonotype was found many times. This chain links TRBV19 with TRBJ2-1; 11 bases are a match to TRBD2. The V segment lost 5 bases and the J segment 0 bases; nucleotides outside the gene matches: 6. The CDR3 is 17 residues long. Germline V gene data show CDR1 as LNHDA and CDR2 as SQIVND (reference sequence). The CDR3 is CASSSRLAGLSYNEQFF. The CDR3, as DNA: TGTGCCAGTAGTTCCAGACTAGCGGGACTCTCCTACAATGAGCAGTTCTTC.

The chain combines TRBV20-1 with TRBJ1-1; D remains ambiguous. Trimming removed 4 bases from V and 0 bases from J, with 12 bases in between. Germline CDR1 reads DFQATT; CDR2 reads SNEGSKA (reference sequence). This CDR3 comprises 14 residues. CDR3 residues: CSAKFPGLNTEAFF. CDR3 DNA sequence: TGCAGTGCTAAGTTCCCAGGTTTGAACACTGAAGCTTTCTTT.

The table lists this clonotype with many counts. V is TRBV12-3 or TRBV12-4 and J is TRBJ1-5, with D perhaps matching TRBD1 (6 bases). The CDR3 runs 14 residues. V was pared by 3 bases and J by 5 bases, with 11 bases between. CDR3 nucleotides: TGTGCCAGCAGTTTTGGGGGCCGGGATCAGCCCCAGCATTTT. Amino acids: CASSFGGRDQPQHF.

This clonotype was seen a handful of times. The chain employs TRBV29-1 and TRBJ2-5, with TRBD1 as a possible D gene (6 bases). CDR1 and CDR2 from the germline V gene are SQVTM and ANQGSEA. The CDR3 is made up of 13 amino acids. Trimming took off 6 bases at V and 6 bases at J, with 17 bases between the two ends. CDR3 DNA: TGCAGCGTCCAAGACAGGCCTGAGCAGACCCAGTACTTC. This codes for CSVQDRPEQTQYF. Variable domain in full (rest from reference TRBV29-1 and TRBJ2-5): SAVISQKPSRDICQRGTSLTIQCQVDSQVTMMFWYRQQPGQSLTLIATANQGSEATYESGFVIDKFPISRPNLTFSTLTVSNMSPEDSSIYLCSVQDRPEQTQYFGPGTRLLVL.

The V gene is TRBV6-5, the J gene TRBJ2-2; 7 bases map to TRBD1. The CDR3 runs 15 residues. V lost 2 bases to trimming and J lost 8 bases; unmatched junction nucleotides: 8. CDR1 MNHEY and CDR2 SVGAGI come from the germline V gene. CDR3 bases: TGTGCCAGCAGTTACGCCAGGGGGAAAGGAGGGGAGCTGTTTTTT. Its translation is CASSYARGKGGELFF.